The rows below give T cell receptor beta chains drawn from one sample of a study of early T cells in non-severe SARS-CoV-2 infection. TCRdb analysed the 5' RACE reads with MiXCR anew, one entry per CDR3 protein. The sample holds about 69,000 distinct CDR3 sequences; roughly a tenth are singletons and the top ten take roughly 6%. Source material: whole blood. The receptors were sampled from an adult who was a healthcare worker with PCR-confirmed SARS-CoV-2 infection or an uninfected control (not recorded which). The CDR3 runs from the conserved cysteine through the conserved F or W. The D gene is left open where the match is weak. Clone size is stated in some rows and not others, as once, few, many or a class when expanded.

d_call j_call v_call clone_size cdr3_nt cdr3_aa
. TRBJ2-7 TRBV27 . TGTGCCAGCAGTCCCCGGGGGTTCTACGAGCAGTACTTC CASSPRGFYEQYF
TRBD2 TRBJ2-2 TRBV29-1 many TGCAGCGTTGAACCCAGCGGGAGGCCCGGGGAGCTGTTTTTT CSVEPSGRPGELFF
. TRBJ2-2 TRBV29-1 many TGCAGCGTTCTATTGACGAGACCGAACACCGGGGAGCTGTTTTTT CSVLLTRPNTGELFF
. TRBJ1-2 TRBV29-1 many TGCAGCGTTGAGTCCGGGCATGGCTACACCTTC CSVESGHGYTF
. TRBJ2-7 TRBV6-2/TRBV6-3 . TGTGCCAGCAGCCTGTCTCGGCTCTACGAGCAGTACTTC CASSLSRLYEQYF
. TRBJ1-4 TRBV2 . TGTGCCAGCAGTGAAGGACGGGGAACTAATGAAAAACTGTTTTTT CASSEGRGTNEKLFF
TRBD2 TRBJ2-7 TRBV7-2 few TGTGCCAGCAGCAGCGACTTACTAGCGGGAGCCTACGAGCAGTACTTC CASSSDLLAGAYEQYF
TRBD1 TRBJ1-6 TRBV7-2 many TGTGCCAGCACCCCATTCGCAGGGGGAGTAGCTGGACCCCTCCACTTT CASTPFAGGVAGPLHF
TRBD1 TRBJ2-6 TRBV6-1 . TGTGCCAGCCGACAGGGCTCTGGGGCCAACGTCCTGACTTTC CASRQGSGANVLTF
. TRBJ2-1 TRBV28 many TGTGCCAGCATGCGCCTAACCCTCTACAATGAGCAGTTCTTC CASMRLTLYNEQFF
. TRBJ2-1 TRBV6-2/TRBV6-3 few TGTGCCAGCAGTACCATCAATGAGCAGTTCTTC CASSTINEQFF
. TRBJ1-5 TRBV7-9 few TGTGCCAGCAGCTTAGCGGTCGGGCAGGGAGAGAGGCAGCCCCAGCATTTT CASSLAVGQGERQPQHF